This section outlines one TCR beta chain sequence together with its context. The antigen is unknown. Some clones are missing from TCRdb's copy, which holds only in-frame ones; the method was immunoSEQ multiplex PCR. The sample consists of about 130,000 clones, 85% to 90% of them appearing once. The data originate from a study of T cell responses to AZD1222 COVID-19 vaccine. On the study more broadly: Pooling was applied to second doses at about 4 or about 12 weeks. Whole-study findings and limits: Repertoires were collected only later (after the peak T cell response had occurred). Spike-specific TCR depth and breadth grew after two AZD1222 doses. With dominance at 160-218 and 743-854, vaccine-associated CD4 TCRs spanned spike.

The CDR3 extends over 15 amino acids. The germline V gene has CDR1 ENHRY and CDR2 SYGVKD. With 3 bases removed from V and 2 bases from J, the gap between germline ends came to 13 bases. This specimen was peripheral blood, taken on day 0 of AZD1222 vaccination. V and J are TRBV10-3 and TRBJ2-5, with a weak D call TRBD2 (6 bases). The clonotype was recovered from an adult in good health. In DNA form, the CDR3 reads TGTGCCATCAGTGATTCCCGAGGAGGGCAAGAGACCCAGTACTTC. Translation: CAISDSRGGQETQYF.